This T cell receptor (beta chain) was sequenced for a study of cytomegalovirus exposure and HLA in healthy donors. Sequencing used immunoSEQ multiplex PCR; TCRdb keeps in-frame clones, though not all of them. The sample has under 350,000 clones, just over 85% seen once. Study-wide results and caveats: According to the study, roughly 180 TCR beta chains were cytomegalovirus-associated. The authors confirmed in vitro that three CMV-associated chains were specific for CMV antigens.

This CDR3 comprises 16 residues. Germline CDR1 reads MNHEY; CDR2 reads SMNVEV (reference sequence). Trimming took 6 bases from V and 7 from J, leaving 21 bases between them. Concerning this clone itself: No antigen is known for it.

The sequence came from a woman between 18 and 29 years old in good health and CMV-seronegative. Sequenced sample: PBMCs. V and J are TRBV27 and TRBJ2-2; D possibly corresponds to TRBD2 (6 bases). This chain's CDR3 is CASRSGTQLVGGELFF. DNA of the CDR3: TGTGCCAGCAGATCCGGGACTCAACTCGTCGGCGGGGAGCTGTTTTTT.